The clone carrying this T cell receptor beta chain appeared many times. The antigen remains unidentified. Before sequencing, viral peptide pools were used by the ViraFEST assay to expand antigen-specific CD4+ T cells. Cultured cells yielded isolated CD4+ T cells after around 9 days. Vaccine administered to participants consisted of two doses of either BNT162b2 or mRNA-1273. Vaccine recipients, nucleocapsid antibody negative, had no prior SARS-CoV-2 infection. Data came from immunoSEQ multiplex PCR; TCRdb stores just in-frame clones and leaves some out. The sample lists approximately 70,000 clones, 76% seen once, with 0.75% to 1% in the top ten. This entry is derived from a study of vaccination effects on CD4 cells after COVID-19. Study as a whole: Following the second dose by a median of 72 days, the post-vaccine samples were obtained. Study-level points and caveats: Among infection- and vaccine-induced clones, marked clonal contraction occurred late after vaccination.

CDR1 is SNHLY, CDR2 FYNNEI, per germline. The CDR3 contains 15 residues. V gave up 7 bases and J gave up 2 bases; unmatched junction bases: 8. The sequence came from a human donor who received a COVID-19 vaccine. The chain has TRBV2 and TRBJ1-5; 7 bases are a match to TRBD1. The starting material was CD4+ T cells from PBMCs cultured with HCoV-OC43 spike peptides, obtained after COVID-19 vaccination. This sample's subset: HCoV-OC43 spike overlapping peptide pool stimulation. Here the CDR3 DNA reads TGTGCCAGCACCTCGGGGACAGCTGGCAATCAGCCCCAGCATTTT. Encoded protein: CASTSGTAGNQPQHF.